The 29 T cell receptor beta chains below come from one sample, sequenced in a study of T cells after posttransplantation cyclophosphamide. Here immunoSEQ multiplex PCR was the method, and the copy in TCRdb shows in-frame clones only, minus some. This sample has more than 10,000 clones, each found more than once. Treatment was busulfan-fludarabine conditioning, a marrow graft, and cyclophosphamide on days +3 and +4. The material was PBMCs, obtained after allogeneic stem cell transplant with posttransplant cyclophosphamide. These receptors all come from a female patient aged 40-49 years who received an allogeneic stem cell transplant from an unrelated donor, was CMV-positive, and had acute GVHD only. Some T cells may be transferred from the graft donor.

This clone was detected a few times. The rearrangement joins TRBV4-2 to TRBJ2-5; D possibly corresponds to TRBD1 (5 bases). Trimming took 0 bases from V and 5 from J, leaving 16 bases between them. CDR1 is LGHNA, CDR2 YNFKEQ, per germline. The CDR3 is 16 residues long. The CDR3 here is CASSQDRTNSGETQYF. In nucleotides, the CDR3 is TGTGCCAGCAGCCAAGATCGGACAAACTCTGGGGAGACCCAGTACTTC.

This clone was seen many times. The chain carries TRBV6-5 and TRBJ2-3; tentative D call: TRBD2 (6 bases). The CDR3 has 15 amino acids. V was cut by 6 bases and J by 2 bases, with 15 bases left in between. Germline V lookup: CDR1 MNHEY, CDR2 SVGAGI. CDR3 sequence: CASREGGSPTDTQYF. CDR3 DNA sequence: TGTGCCAGCAGGGAGGGAGGATCCCCCACAGATACGCAGTATTTT.

This clone was observed a few times. V and J are TRBV5-1 and TRBJ2-7; the match to TRBD2 covers 10 bases. The V gene's germline CDR1 is SGHRS and CDR2 YFSETQ. The V and J ends lost 4 bases and 2 bases, in that order; junction bases with no gene match: 9. The CDR3 runs to 16 residues. CDR3 sequence: CASSIYGLAAPYEQYF. The CDR3 region has the DNA TGCGCCAGCAGCATATACGGACTAGCGGCCCCCTACGAGCAGTACTTC.

This clone was detected ten times or more. The chain's CDR3 is CASSLGLAGASTDTQYF. The CDR3 bases are TGTGCCAGCAGCTTGGGGCTAGCGGGGGCGAGCACAGATACGCAGTATTTT. The V and J genes are TRBV5-4 and TRBJ2-3, with 10 positions matching TRBD2. This CDR3 spans 17 amino acids. The J segment lost 0 bases and the V segment lost 0 bases, leaving 4 bases of the junction unmatched. Germline-derived CDR1 and CDR2 are SGHNT and YYREEE (reference sequence).

This clone was seen ten or more times. CDR3 in DNA: TGTGCCAGCAGTTTTCTCTCCCGGACAGGGTTACACTATGGCTACACCTTC. As protein: CASSFLSRTGLHYGYTF. The chain joins TRBV27 to TRBJ1-2, with 8 bases matching TRBD1. V lost 3 bases, J lost 3 bases, and 12 bases stayed unmatched. Germline V gene data show CDR1 as MNHEY and CDR2 as SMNVEV (reference sequence). This CDR3 spans 17 amino acids.

This clone was counted many times. This rearrangement joins TRBV19 to TRBJ1-2; D is ambiguous. Trimming took 5 bases from V and 6 from J, leaving 22 bases between them. The CDR3 has 16 amino acids. Per the germline V gene, CDR1 is LNHDA and CDR2 is SQIVND (reference sequence). The DNA of the CDR3 is TGTGCCAGTAGTTTGAGACCCCAGGCGGGAGCGGATGGCTACACCTTC. Amino acid sequence: CASSLRPQAGADGYTF. The variable domain in full, with the rest retrieved from reference TRBV19 and TRBJ1-2, is DGGITQSPKYLFRKEGQNVTLSCEQNLNHDAMYWYRQDPGQGLRLIYYSQIVNDFQKGDIAEGYSVSREKKESFPLTVTSAQKNPTAFYLCASSLRPQAGADGYTFGSGTRLTVV.

In its sample, this clone was seen many times. CDR3 nucleotide sequence: TGTGCCAGCGAATCGAACACGGGGGGCGAAAAACTGTTTTTT. This translates into CASESNTGGEKLFF. The V call is TRBV7-9, the J call TRBJ1-4, with a tentative D call TRBD1 (6 bases). The V and J ends lost 8 bases and 8 bases respectively, with 18 bases between them. Per germline, CDR1 SEHNR and CDR2 FQNEAQ (reference sequence). This CDR3 spans 14 amino acids. Drawing the rest from reference TRBV7-9 and TRBJ1-4, the complete variable domain is DTGVSQNPRHKITKRGQNVTFRCDPISEHNRLYWYRQTLGQGPEFLTYFQNEAQLEKSRLLSDRFSAERPKGSFSTLEIQRTEQGDSAMYLCASESNTGGEKLFFGSGTQLSVL.

This clone was detected only a few times. V usage is TRBV2 and J usage is TRBJ2-5; tentative D call: TRBD1 (6 bases). CDR1 and CDR2 from the germline V gene are SNHLY and FYNNEI. This CDR3 contains 14 residues. V lost 5 bases and J lost 2, with 12 bases in between. This chain's CDR3 is CASSTLRGQETQYF. Written as DNA, the CDR3 is TGTGCCAGCAGTACCCTGAGGGGGCAAGAGACCCAGTACTTC.

There are many counts of this clone. This chain joins TRBV14 and TRBJ2-3; D possibly corresponds to TRBD2 (6 bases). CDR1 is SGHDN, CDR2 FVKESK, per germline. The CDR3 length is 16 residues. V gave up 1 base and J gave up 0 bases, with 11 bases separating them. CDR3 sequence: CASSQGWGVSTDTQYF. DNA for the CDR3: TGTGCCAGCAGCCAAGGTTGGGGGGTGAGCACAGATACGCAGTATTTT.

The V call is TRBV27, the J call TRBJ2-7; 8 bases line up with TRBD2. The CDR3 sequence is 14 residues long. With 4 bases clipped from V and 5 bases from J, the junction kept 7 bases outside the gene matches. CDR1 MNHEY and CDR2 SMNVEV come from the germline V gene (reference sequence). The CDR3 region is CASSWAGGPHEQYF. The CDR3 bases are TGTGCCAGCAGTTGGGCGGGAGGACCCCACGAGCAGTACTTC.

This clone appeared many times. V and J are TRBV18 and TRBJ1-4; TRBD1 is a possible D gene (5 bases). V lost 2 bases to trimming and J lost 0 bases, with 10 bases between them. The germline V gene encodes CDR1 KGHSH and CDR2 LQKENI. This CDR3 region has 16 residues. This CDR3 is CASSPMAGTTNEKLFF. The CDR3 DNA reads TGTGCCAGCTCACCAATGGCAGGGACAACTAATGAAAAACTGTTTTTT.

In its sample, this clone was seen a few times. As the CDR3 is not closed by the conserved phenylalanine or tryptophan, this likely results from a read error. This chain joins TRBV10-3 and TRBJ1-2; no firm D call. The length of the CDR3 is 12 residues. V was pared by 4 bases and J by 4 bases, with 7 bases between. The germline V gene has CDR1 ENHRY and CDR2 SYGVKD. The DNA of the CDR3 is TGTGCCATCAGTGTATTGGGCTATGGCTACACCTCC. Translated: CAISVLGYGYTS.

The V call is TRBV4-3, the J call TRBJ1-2, with a tentative D call TRBD1 (5 bases). Per the germline V gene, CDR1 is LGHNA and CDR2 is YSLEER. This CDR3 is built from 15 residues. The germline V and J ends were trimmed by 0 bases and 3 bases, with 11 bases remaining between them. The CDR3 reads CASSQEWGDDYGYTF. CDR3 coding DNA: TGCGCCAGCAGCCAAGAATGGGGCGATGACTATGGCTACACCTTC.

This clone occurred a few times. The junction does not match germline at one end; this may be a read error. The CDR3 spells CTISRQGGSGYTF. The DNA for the CDR3 is TGTACCATCAGTAGACAGGGAGGTAGTGGCTACACCTTC. The chain links TRBV10-3 to TRBJ1-2; 7 bases map to TRBD1. Germline values: CDR1 ENHRY, CDR2 SYGVKD. The CDR3 spans 13 residues.

This chain joins TRBV7-6 and TRBJ1-6, with unresolved D. In germline, CDR1 is SGHVS, CDR2 FNYEAQ. Trimming left V 0 bases short and J 7 bases short, with 13 bases between. The CDR3 is made up of 16 amino acids. CDR3 amino acids: CASSLASEGGNSPLHF. CDR3 sequence (DNA): TGTGCCAGCAGCTTAGCATCGGAGGGAGGCAATTCACCCCTCCACTTT.

This clone was counted ten times or more. The CDR3, as DNA: TGTGCCAGCACCGGGACAGGTGGTGGGAACACTGAAGCTTTCTTT. Protein: CASTGTGGGNTEAFF. The chain couples TRBV6-1 to TRBJ1-1; the match to TRBD1 covers 8 bases. The CDR3 is made up of 15 amino acids. CDR1 and CDR2 from the germline V gene are MNHNS and SASEGT. V shed 7 bases and J 1 base; nucleotides not matched to a gene: 8.

This clone was observed a handful of times. This chain joins TRBV7-9 and TRBJ2-5, with TRBD2 matching over 7 bases. CDR1 SEHNR and CDR2 FQNEAQ come from the germline V gene (reference sequence). V trimming: 1 base; J trimming: 5 bases; junction bases outside the gene matches: 4. The CDR3 is made up of 14 amino acids. In nucleotides, the CDR3 is TGTGCCAGCAGCTTAGAGGCGGGAGCGGAGACCCAGTACTTC. Translating gives CASSLEAGAETQYF.

The table lists this clone with many counts. This chain connects TRBV19 to TRBJ2-4; 13 bases are shared with TRBD2. Trimming took 1 base from V and 3 from J; bases not matched to a gene: 9. The CDR3 spans 19 residues. The germline V gene has CDR1 LNHDA and CDR2 SQIVND (reference sequence). The CDR3 spells CASSIGRLAGGNDKNIQYF. CDR3 sequence (DNA): TGTGCCAGTAGTATAGGAAGACTAGCGGGAGGAAATGACAAAAACATTCAGTACTTC.

This clone was seen repeatedly, ten times or more. This chain connects TRBV4-3 to TRBJ2-1; 8 bases map to TRBD1. With V trimmed by 0 bases and J by 4 bases, 5 bases remained unmatched. Germline assignment: CDR1 LGHNA and CDR2 YSLEER. CDR3 length: 16 residues. The CDR3 loop is CASSQDYRGDYNEQFF. The DNA for the CDR3 is TGCGCCAGCAGCCAAGACTACAGGGGGGATTACAATGAGCAGTTCTTC.

The table lists this clone with many counts. The chain recombines TRBV7-3 with TRBJ2-5, with D tentatively TRBD1 (5 bases). The CDR3 covers 13 residues. Germline CDR1 reads SGHTA; CDR2 reads FQGTGA. V dropped 5 bases and J dropped 1 base, with 8 bases sitting between them. The CDR3 nucleotides read TGTGCCAGCAGCATCGACAGCCAAGAGACCCAGTACTTC. Protein: CASSIDSQETQYF.

This clone was counted at least ten times. The CDR3 sequence is CASSLASGRATGELFF. In nucleotides, the CDR3 is TGTGCCAGCAGCTTAGCGAGTGGCAGGGCCACCGGGGAGCTGTTTTTT. The V gene is TRBV7-9, the J gene TRBJ2-2, with D possibly matching TRBD1 (5 bases). The germline gives CDR1 SEHNR, CDR2 FQNEAQ (reference sequence). Trimming shortened V by 0 bases and J by 4 bases, and 12 bases separated the two germline ends. CDR3 length equals 16 residues.

In its sample, this clone was seen many times. V gene TRBV30 combines with J gene TRBJ1-3; TRBD1 matches 8 bases. The CDR3 length is 12 residues. Germline loops: CDR1 GTSNPN, CDR2 SVGIG (reference sequence). Trimming cost V 6 bases and J 12 bases; bases outside gene matches: 10. This CDR3 is CACNPGGSDIYF. The CDR3 DNA follows: TGTGCCTGCAATCCAGGGGGCTCGGACATATATTTT. The variable domain in full, with the rest retrieved from reference TRBV30 and TRBJ1-3, is SQTIHQWPATLVQPVGSPLSLECTVEGTSNPNLYWYRQAAGRGLQLLFYSVGIGQISSEVPQNLSASRPQDRQFILSSKKLLLSDSGFYLCACNPGGSDIYFGEGSWLTVV.

This clone was picked up many times. This chain joins TRBV27 and TRBJ1-2; no definite D call. Germline lookup yields CDR1 MNHEY and CDR2 SMNVEV (reference sequence). The CDR3 length is 15 residues. Trimming removed 6 bases from V and 3 bases from J, with 17 bases in between. CDR3 coding DNA: TGTGCCAGCAGCACAAGTTTGTGGGGAGACTATGGCTACACCTTC. Its protein is CASSTSLWGDYGYTF.

The table lists this clone with many counts. The rearrangement uses TRBV18 and TRBJ1-2; TRBD1 agrees at 10 bases. The ends lost 5 bases at V and 5 bases at J; junction bases unmatched: 8. This CDR3 contains 15 residues. CDR1 is KGHSH, CDR2 LQKENI, per germline. The CDR3 DNA follows: TGTGCCAGCTCATTAGGGACAGGGGTCCTTTATGGCTACACCTTC. It translates to CASSLGTGVLYGYTF.

This clone was seen repeatedly, ten times or more. The gene calls are TRBV27 and TRBJ1-5, with a possible D match to TRBD1 (6 bases). CDR3 size: 14 residues. The ends were cut back, 6 bases at V and 11 bases at J, with 20 bases in the middle. Germline assignment: CDR1 MNHEY and CDR2 SMNVEV (reference sequence). The CDR3 bases are TGTGCCAGCAGCCCCGGGACACCCCAAAACTCCCAGCATTTT. It yields the protein CASSPGTPQNSQHF.

This chain joins TRBV30 and TRBJ2-7; no definite D call. The V gene's germline CDR1 is GTSNPN and CDR2 SVGIG (reference sequence). With 5 bases removed from V and 3 bases from J, the gap between germline ends came to 14 bases. The CDR3 runs to 13 residues. The CDR3 DNA follows: TGTGCCTGGGCCGGGTCCTATGGCTACGAGCAGTACTTC. As protein: CAWAGSYGYEQYF.

There are a few counts of this clone. The chain couples TRBV23-1 to TRBJ1-2, with D possibly matching TRBD1 (6 bases). TRBV23-1 is flagged as an ORF with uncertain function. V was clipped by 9 bases and J by 2 bases, with 19 bases between them. The CDR3 runs to 15 residues. In DNA, the CDR3 is TGCGCCAGTGGGGGCCGCTGCCGCCGAAACTATGGCTACACCTTC. Translation: CASGGRCRRNYGYTF.

This clone was detected a few times. The CDR3 loop is CATGQINQPQHF. CDR3 nucleotides: TGTGCCACCGGACAGATCAATCAGCCCCAGCATTTT. This rearrangement joins TRBV15 to TRBJ1-5; a weak D match, TRBD1 (6 bases). The CDR3 contains 12 residues. Germline-derived CDR1 and CDR2 are LNHNV and YYDKDF (reference sequence). The V end lost 8 bases, the J end lost 3 bases, and 8 bases lay between the germline ends.

This clone was observed a handful of times. The chain has TRBV7-3 and TRBJ2-5, with TRBD1 identical over 10 bases. This CDR3 is built from 15 residues. Germline V gene data show CDR1 as SGHTA and CDR2 as FQGTGA. V lost 3 bases to trimming and J lost 4 bases; unmatched junction nucleotides: 5. Here the CDR3 reads CASSFSGTGAETQYF. The CDR3, as DNA: TGTGCCAGCAGCTTCTCCGGGACAGGGGCAGAGACCCAGTACTTC.